This TCR beta chain was sequenced in a study of blood T cell repertoires in COVID-19. Study-level information: Samples of COVID-19 (acute and convalescent) were obtained from the United States, Italy and Spain. PBMCs, B-cell-depleted T cells, or T cells provided the cDNA or gDNA that made up the material.

Authors' methods: By means of reference gene primer amplification, nucleated cell counts were estimated. Clones were sequenced by immunoSEQ multiplex PCR, and TCRdb holds only the in-frame ones, with some missing. That table furnishes V, J and clone size, whereas the DNA furnished D and trimming. Among around 78,000 clones listed, around 86% were seen once. CDR1 MDHEN and CDR2 SYDVKM come from the germline V gene. With 1 base clipped from V and 1 base from J, the junction kept 6 bases outside the gene matches. There are 16 residues in the CDR3. The TCR originated in a woman between 55 and 75 years old with acute or convalescent COVID-19. The chain carries TRBV28 and TRBJ1-2; 7 positions agree with TRBD1. Sequenced sample: peripheral blood. CDR3 region: CASSLSRTGVNYGYTF. The DNA of the CDR3 is TGTGCCAGCAGTTTATCCCGGACAGGAGTTAACTATGGCTACACCTTC.